This T cell receptor (beta chain) originates from a study of beta chain features in type 1 diabetes. Expressed TCRB transcripts were sequenced, since all the RNA that had been isolated was reverse transcribed. Repertoires were generated with immunoSEQ multiplex PCR, while TCRdb's copy carries only in-frame clones and drops some. The sample carries 630,000 or so clones, about 14% recorded once. With respect to this clone: Its antigen is undetermined.

Findings and limits, study-wide: For Type 1 diabetes patients, all four CD4+ subsets carried TCRB CDR3s that were moderately but significantly shorter. The question of HLA type influencing TCRB rearrangement was one that remained unresolved here.

This TCR was sampled from a young man with type 1 diabetes. Sequenced material: naive CD4+ T cells from blood.

CDR3 sequence reads: CASSSYSGRASEQYF. The CDR3 DNA follows: TGTGCCAGCAGTTCCTATAGCGGGAGGGCCTCCGAGCAGTACTTC. The chain combines TRBV6-5 with TRBJ2-7, with 11 bases identical to TRBD2. Losses at the gene ends were 4 bases for V and 6 bases for J; bases not matched to a gene: 8. Germline values: CDR1 MNHEY, CDR2 SVGAGI. The length of the CDR3 is 15 residues.